The T cell receptor (beta chain) under discussion was sequenced for a study of T-cell memory formation after mild COVID-19. Study at large: Largely donor-specific sequence clusters came from two donors. Whole-study findings and limits: Clones that contracted clustered mainly in CM and EM if CD4+ and in EMRA if CD8+.

The CDR3 contains 15 residues. The J segment lost 4 bases and the V segment lost 5 bases, leaving 6 bases of the junction unmatched. Germline loops: CDR1 SGHTA, CDR2 FQGTGA. TCRdb re-called the 5' RACE reads through MiXCR, storing one row per CDR3 protein. The sample yields about 350,000 distinct CDR3 sequences, roughly an eighth seen once. Points on this clonotype: Its matching antigen is unknown.

V gene TRBV7-3 combines with J gene TRBJ2-3, with 10 bases fitting TRBD1. The TCR was taken from a man aged 18 to 30 who had mild COVID-19 (a few samples of this study predate the infection). Cell type and time point are not known. Sequences were obtained from PBMCs or a T cell subset sorted from them (not recorded which). The DNA of the CDR3 is TGTGCCAGCAGCCCAGACAGGGGGCGATCAGATACGCAGTATTTT. Translating it yields CASSPDRGRSDTQYF. The full variable domain, its missing parts supplied by reference TRBV7-3 and TRBJ2-3, is GAGVSQTPSNKVTEKGKYVELRCDPISGHTALYWYRQSLGQGPEFLIYFQGTGAADDSGLPNDRFFAVRPEGSVSTLKIQRTERGDSAVYLCASSPDRGRSDTQYFGPGTRLTVL.